This T cell receptor beta chain is drawn from a study of blood T cell repertoires in COVID-19. In the study overall: Samples taken during acute and convalescent COVID-19 were collected in the United States, Italy and Spain. T cells, B-cell-depleted T cells, or PBMCs provided the cDNA or gDNA that served as material.

Original data processing: How many nucleated cells were present was estimated from reference gene primer amplification. TCRdb keeps only in-frame clones here, not all; method: immunoSEQ multiplex PCR. D and trimming were read from the DNA, whereas the V and J calls and clone size are those reported in that table. The sample carries some 390,000 clones, around 86% recorded once. The V end lost 0 bases, the J end lost 2 bases, and 17 bases lay between the germline ends. This CDR3 has 17 amino acids. The V gene's germline CDR1 is MGHRA and CDR2 YSYEKL. This TCR was sampled from a human donor in a cohort sampled during active COVID-19. The genes are TRBV4-1 and TRBJ2-7; tentatively, D is TRBD2 (5 bases). Sequenced input: peripheral blood. The CDR3 reads CASSQDPGLKETYEQYF. The CDR3 DNA is TGCGCCAGCAGCCAAGATCCCGGACTGAAGGAGACCTACGAGCAGTACTTC.